Given below is one T cell receptor beta chain in context. Its antigen is undetermined. These data originate in a study of T cell responses to AZD1222 COVID-19 vaccine. Study-level findings and limits: Repertoire sampling happened only post peak T cell response.

Method: immunoSEQ multiplex PCR; TCRdb's copy keeps in-frame clones and lacks some. The sample includes more than 100,000 clones, about 88% seen only once; the top ten take 2.4%. The ends were cut back, 0 bases at V and 6 bases at J, with 18 bases in the middle. The CDR3 is made up of 17 amino acids. Germline CDR1 reads SGHNT; CDR2 reads YENEEA. J is TRBJ1-5 and V is TRBV11-3; unclear D gene. Sequenced material: peripheral blood, taken on day 0 of AZD1222 vaccination. The source is an adult in good health. The CDR3 nucleotides read TGTGCCAGCAGCTTAGAAAGGCCCCATCCCAGAGGTCAGCCCCAGCATTTT. This gives the protein CASSLERPHPRGQPQHF.